This TCR beta chain was sequenced for a study of shared clonotypes between healthy human individuals. Libraries were prepared by immunoSEQ multiplex PCR; TCRdb keeps only in-frame clonotypes and omits some of them. The sample contains around 1.4 million clones, 98% to 99% of which appear only once. This CDR3 is 15 amino acids long. The ends lost 2 bases at V and 6 bases at J; junction bases unmatched: 10. The germline V gene has CDR1 MNHEY and CDR2 SVGAGI. This sequence joins TRBV6-5 and TRBJ2-7; 7 bases agree with TRBD2. The TCR comes from a man younger than 45 in good health. Source material: naive CD4+ T cells sorted from blood. Subset specified: CD45RA+ positively selected. CDR3 region: CASSYGRGPPGEQYF. The CDR3 bases are TGTGCCAGCAGTTACGGGAGGGGTCCCCCTGGCGAGCAGTACTTC.